This T cell receptor beta chain was sequenced for a study of T cell repertoires in cytomegalovirus infection. Germline CDR1 SGHVS, CDR2 FQNEAQ. Trimming took off 7 bases at V and 4 bases at J, with 22 bases between the two ends. The CDR3 is 16 amino acids. This clonotype occurred many times. Its matching antigen is unknown. TCRdb redid the calling of the reads with MiXCR, one entry per CDR3 protein. This table holds fewer than 950,000 distinct CDR3 sequences, 30% to 35% found once. The rearrangement links TRBV7-8 to TRBJ2-5; D unclear. The material was cultured CD8+ T cells from PBMCs, obtained from culture after CMV antigen stimulation. The TCR originated in a human donor in good health (CMV status not recorded). Some clones in this sample may be carry-over from other donors' samples. As DNA, the CDR3 is TGTGCCAGCATCGATCTTTTTGGTCCAAGAGGAGAGACCCAGTACTTC. Translation gives CASIDLFGPRGETQYF.